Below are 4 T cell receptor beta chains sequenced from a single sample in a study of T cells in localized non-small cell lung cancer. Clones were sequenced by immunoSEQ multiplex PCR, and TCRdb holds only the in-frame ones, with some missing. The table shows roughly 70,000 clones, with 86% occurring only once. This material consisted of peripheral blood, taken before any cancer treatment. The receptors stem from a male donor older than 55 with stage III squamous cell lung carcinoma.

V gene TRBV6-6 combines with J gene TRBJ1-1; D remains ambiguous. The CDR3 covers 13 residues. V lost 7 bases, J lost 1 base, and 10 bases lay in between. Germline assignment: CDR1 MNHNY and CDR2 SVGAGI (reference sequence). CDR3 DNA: TGTGCCAGCAACGGACGGTCGAACACTGAAGCTTTCTTT. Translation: CASNGRSNTEAFF.

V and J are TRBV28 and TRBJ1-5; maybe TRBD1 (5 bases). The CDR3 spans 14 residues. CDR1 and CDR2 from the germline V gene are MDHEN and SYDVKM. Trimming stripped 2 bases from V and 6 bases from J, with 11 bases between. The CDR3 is CASSLDSYLQPQHF. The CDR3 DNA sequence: TGTGCCAGCAGTTTAGACAGCTACCTTCAGCCCCAGCATTTT.

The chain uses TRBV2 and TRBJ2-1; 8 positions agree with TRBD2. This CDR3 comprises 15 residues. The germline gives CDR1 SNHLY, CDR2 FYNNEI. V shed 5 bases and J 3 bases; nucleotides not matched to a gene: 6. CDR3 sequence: CASSLRLASYNEQFF. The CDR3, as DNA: TGTGCCAGCAGTCTGAGACTAGCGAGCTACAATGAGCAGTTCTTC.

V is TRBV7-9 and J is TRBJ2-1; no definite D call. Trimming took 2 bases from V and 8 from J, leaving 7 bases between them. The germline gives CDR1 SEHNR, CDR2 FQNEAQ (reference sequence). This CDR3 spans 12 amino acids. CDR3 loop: CASSLQLDEQFF. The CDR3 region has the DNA TGTGCCAGCAGCTTACAATTAGATGAGCAGTTCTTC.